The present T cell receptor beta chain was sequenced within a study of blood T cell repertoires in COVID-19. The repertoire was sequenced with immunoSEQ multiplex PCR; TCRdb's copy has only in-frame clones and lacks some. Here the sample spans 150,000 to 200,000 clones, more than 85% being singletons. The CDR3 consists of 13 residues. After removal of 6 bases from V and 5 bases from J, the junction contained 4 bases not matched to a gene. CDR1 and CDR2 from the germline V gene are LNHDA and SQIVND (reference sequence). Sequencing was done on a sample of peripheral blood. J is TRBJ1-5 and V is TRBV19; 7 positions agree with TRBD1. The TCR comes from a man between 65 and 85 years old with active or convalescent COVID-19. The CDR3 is CASRGQGDQPQHF. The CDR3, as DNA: TGTGCCAGTAGGGGGCAGGGGGATCAGCCCCAGCATTTT.